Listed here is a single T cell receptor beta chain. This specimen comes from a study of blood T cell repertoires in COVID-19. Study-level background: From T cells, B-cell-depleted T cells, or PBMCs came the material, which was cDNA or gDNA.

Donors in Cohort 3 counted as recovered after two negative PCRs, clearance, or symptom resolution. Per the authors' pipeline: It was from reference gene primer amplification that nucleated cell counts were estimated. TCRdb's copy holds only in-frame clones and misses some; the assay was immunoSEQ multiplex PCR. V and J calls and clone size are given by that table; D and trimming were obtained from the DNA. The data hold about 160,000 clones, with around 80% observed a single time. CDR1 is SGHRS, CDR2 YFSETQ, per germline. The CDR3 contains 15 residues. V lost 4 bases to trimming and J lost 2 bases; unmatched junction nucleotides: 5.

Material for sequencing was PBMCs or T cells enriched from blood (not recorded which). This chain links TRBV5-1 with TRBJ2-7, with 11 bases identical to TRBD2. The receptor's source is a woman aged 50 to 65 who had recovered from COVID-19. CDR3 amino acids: CASSHGTSGTYEQYF. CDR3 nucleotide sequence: TGCGCCAGCAGCCACGGGACTAGCGGTACCTACGAGCAGTACTTC.